Listed below are T cell receptor beta chains from one sample, sequenced in a study of blood T cell repertoires in COVID-19. The protocol was immunoSEQ multiplex PCR, while the TCRdb copy is restricted to in-frame clones and leaves out a portion. The data hold roughly 310,000 clones, with over 75% observed a single time. Sequenced sample: peripheral blood. These TCRs come from a woman in her forties or fifties with active or convalescent COVID-19. Each CDR3 is given with its conserved first and last residue. D genes are given only for firm matches. Expanded clones are given a class, and other clones once, few, many or no size at all.

DNA: TGTGCCAGCAGCAGACAGGGGCTGGGCTATGGCTACACCTTC
CDR3: CASSRQGLGYGYTF
D: TRBD1
size: .
J: TRBJ1-2
V: TRBV7-2

DNA: TGTGCCAGCAGCTTTAGACAGGGGGCTGAAGCTTTCTTT
CDR3: CASSFRQGAEAFF
D: TRBD1
size: .
J: TRBJ1-1
V: TRBV7-2

DNA: TGTGCCAGTAGTAAGGGGTTGAGCTCTGGAAACACCATATATTTT
CDR3: CASSKGLSSGNTIYF
D: .
size: .
J: TRBJ1-3
V: TRBV19

DNA: TGTGCCAGTAGCCTTAACAGGGGCCGGGCAACTAATGAAAAACTGTTTTTT
CDR3: CASSLNRGRATNEKLFF
D: TRBD1
size: .
J: TRBJ1-4
V: TRBV19

DNA: TGTGCCTGGAGTGTACTACGGCGGGGGGACACAGATACGCAGTATTTT
CDR3: CAWSVLRRGDTDTQYF
D: TRBD2
size: .
J: TRBJ2-3
V: TRBV30

DNA: TGTGCCAGCAGGCTTACTAGCGGAGTCTACAATGAGCAGTTCTTC
CDR3: CASRLTSGVYNEQFF
D: TRBD2
size: .
J: TRBJ2-1
V: TRBV11-2

DNA: TGTGCCAGCTCCCAGGGGTATCAAGAGACCCAGTACTTC
CDR3: CASSQGYQETQYF
D: .
size: .
J: TRBJ2-5
V: TRBV18

DNA: TGTGCCAGTAGTATAGATGGAGACTCCGTACGCGATGAGCAGTTCTTC
CDR3: CASSIDGDSVRDEQFF
D: .
size: once
J: TRBJ2-1
V: TRBV19

DNA: TGTGCCAGCAGTGACGCCGGGACAGGGGGCACTGAAGCTTTCTTT
CDR3: CASSDAGTGGTEAFF
D: TRBD1
size: .
J: TRBJ1-1
V: TRBV6-2/TRBV6-3

DNA: TGTGCCAGTAGTATAGTAGGGACAGGGGTCGAGCAGTTCTTC
CDR3: CASSIVGTGVEQFF
D: TRBD1
size: .
J: TRBJ2-1
V: TRBV19

DNA: TGTGCCAGCAGCAGCAGGGGGCGCAACTACTACTACTACAATGAGCAGTTCTTC
CDR3: CASSSRGRNYYYYNEQFF
D: TRBD1
size: .
J: TRBJ2-1
V: TRBV13

DNA: TGTGCCAGCACTCAAGGACTAGCGGGTCCCTACGAGCAGTACTTC
CDR3: CASTQGLAGPYEQYF
D: TRBD2
size: .
J: TRBJ2-7
V: TRBV6-6

DNA: TGTGCCAGTAGTATAGTTTGGGAAGCGGACAGCACAGATACGCAGTATTTT
CDR3: CASSIVWEADSTDTQYF
D: .
size: .
J: TRBJ2-3
V: TRBV19

DNA: TGTGCCAGCAGTTTAAACAGGGGGTACGAGCAGTACTTC
CDR3: CASSLNRGYEQYF
D: TRBD1
size: .
J: TRBJ2-7
V: TRBV28

DNA: TGCAGCGTTCTTAGGGGCACTGAAGCTTTCTTT
CDR3: CSVLRGTEAFF
D: .
size: few
J: TRBJ1-1
V: TRBV29-1

DNA: TGCGCCAGCAGCTCTACAGGGGCTGTTAACACCGGGGAGCTGTTTTTT
CDR3: CASSSTGAVNTGELFF
D: TRBD1
size: few
J: TRBJ2-2
V: TRBV5-1